This TCR beta chain appears in the sequencing data of a study of early T cells in non-severe SARS-CoV-2 infection. Germline V lookup: CDR1 SEHNR, CDR2 FQNEAQ (reference sequence). CDR3 length: 15 residues. The ends were cut back, 1 base at V and 3 bases at J, with 10 bases in the middle. This clonotype was found many times. Unique molecular identifiers (one per individual cDNA molecule) were attached. A single record per CDR3 protein comes from TCRdb applying MiXCR to the 5' RACE reads. Here the sample spans tens of thousands of distinct CDR3 sequences, roughly 6% being singletons. The clonotype originates from an adult who was a healthcare worker with PCR-confirmed SARS-CoV-2 infection or an uninfected control (not recorded which). The source material was whole blood. The chain joins TRBV7-9 to TRBJ1-3, with no clear D. The CDR3 spells CASSLESGSGNTIYF. In DNA, the CDR3 is TGTGCCAGCAGCTTAGAATCAGGAAGTGGAAACACCATATATTTT.